Below are 13 T cell receptor beta chains sequenced from a single sample in a study of cytomegalovirus exposure and HLA in healthy donors. The PCR ran on 60 Vbeta and 13 Jbeta primers. This table comes from immunoSEQ multiplex PCR, and its TCRdb copy is limited to in-frame clones, with some not included. The profile shows about 120,000 clones, around 76% of them singletons. The specimen was PBMCs. The receptors were sampled from a man between 50 and 59 years old in good health and CMV-seropositive.

The chain links TRBV11-3 to TRBJ1-3; weak D call: TRBD1 (5 bases). Germline V gene sequence: CDR1 SGHNT, CDR2 YENEEA. The CDR3 sequence is 13 residues long. Trimming shortened V by 1 base and J by 7 bases, and 8 bases separated the two germline ends. CDR3 amino acids: CASSLARANTIYF. The DNA of the CDR3 is TGTGCCAGCAGCTTAGCCAGGGCCAACACCATATATTTT. Looking up the rest from reference TRBV11-3 and TRBJ1-3 gives the full variable domain: EAGVVQSPRYKIIEKKQPVAFWCNPISGHNTLYWYLQNLGQGPELLIRYENEEAVDDSQLPKDRFSAERLKGVDSTLKIQPAELGDSAVYLCASSLARANTIYFGEGSWLTVV.

The chain is built from TRBV5-1 and TRBJ1-5, with 7 bases that match TRBD1. The ends lost 4 bases at V and 0 bases at J; junction bases unmatched: 4. Germline CDR1 SGHRS, CDR2 YFSETQ. The CDR3 consists of 15 residues. CDR3 in DNA: TGCGCCAGCAGCCCTGGACAGGTTAGCAATCAGCCCCAGCATTTT. Its protein product is CASSPGQVSNQPQHF.

The chain links TRBV2 to TRBJ1-5; TRBD1 matches at 11 bases. Trimming removed 6 bases from V and 7 bases from J; junction bases left unmatched: 5. Germline-derived CDR1 and CDR2 are SNHLY and FYNNEI. This CDR3 contains 14 residues. Written as DNA, the CDR3 is TGTGCCAGCAGGGTGGGACAGGGGGGCCAGCCCCAGCATTTT. Residues: CASRVGQGGQPQHF.

This clone appeared a single time. The sample holds other DNA sequences that translate to the same CDR3. The J gene is TRBJ2-7, the V gene TRBV6-1; 10 bases are a match to TRBD2. Germline V lookup: CDR1 MNHNS, CDR2 SASEGT. After removal of 1 base from V and 0 bases from J, the junction contained 0 bases not matched to a gene. This CDR3 has 15 residues. CDR3 residues: CASSEGLAGSYEQYF. In DNA form, the CDR3 reads TGTGCCAGCAGTGAAGGACTAGCGGGCTCCTACGAGCAGTACTTC.

The V call is TRBV4-2, the J call TRBJ2-2; 9 bases map to TRBD2. The CDR3 contains 17 residues. Germline lookup yields CDR1 LGHNA and CDR2 YNFKEQ. V was clipped by 4 bases and J by 6 bases; unmatched bases: 12. The CDR3: CASSPAGLAGGAGELFF. CDR3 coding DNA: TGTGCCAGCAGCCCCGCGGGATTGGCGGGAGGGGCCGGGGAGCTGTTTTTT.

This clone was seen more than once but under ten times. This chain connects TRBV29-1 to TRBJ2-1; 9 bases align to TRBD2. The CDR3 has 16 amino acids. Per germline, CDR1 SQVTM and CDR2 ANQGSEA. The trim removed 1 base at V and 4 bases at J, leaving 8 bases unmatched. The CDR3 protein is CSVEARGRAKYNEQFF. As DNA, the CDR3 is TGCAGCGTTGAAGCGCGCGGGAGGGCCAAGTACAATGAGCAGTTCTTC.

This sequence joins TRBV2 and TRBJ2-1, with D unclear. The CDR3 is 14 residues long. V dropped 3 bases and J dropped 1 base, with 7 bases sitting between them. Germline V gives CDR1 SNHLY, CDR2 FYNNEI. DNA for the CDR3: TGTGCCAGCAGTGAGGCCGGGTCCTACAATGAGCAGTTCTTC. Its translation is CASSEAGSYNEQFF.

The genes are TRBV13 and TRBJ2-1; 11 bases align to TRBD1. Germline V gives CDR1 PRHDT, CDR2 FYEKMQ (reference sequence). The CDR3 sequence is 13 residues long. V trimming: 3 bases; J trimming: 9 bases; junction bases outside the gene matches: 1. CDR3 residues: CASSFGTGGEQFF. The CDR3 bases are TGTGCCAGCAGCTTCGGGACAGGGGGTGAGCAGTTCTTC.

J is TRBJ1-1 and V is TRBV6-5, with a tentative D call TRBD1 (5 bases). The CDR3 is made up of 14 amino acids. CDR1 MNHEY and CDR2 SVGAGI come from the germline V gene. V was shortened by 5 bases and J by 0 bases, with 10 bases between the two germline ends. The CDR3 DNA is TGTGCCAGCAGTACGACAGCCATGAACACTGAAGCTTTCTTT. Amino acid sequence: CASSTTAMNTEAFF.

The chain couples TRBV14 to TRBJ1-1; TRBD1 is a possible D gene (5 bases). With 0 bases removed from V and 7 bases from J, the gap between germline ends came to 24 bases. The germline V gene encodes CDR1 SGHDN and CDR2 FVKESK. The CDR3 totals 18 residues. CDR3 loop: CASSQDMFRWSGGGEAFF. The CDR3 DNA reads TGTGCCAGCAGCCAAGATATGTTCCGTTGGTCTGGGGGAGGTGAAGCTTTCTTT. Using reference TRBV14 and TRBJ1-1 for the parts outside the CDR3, the full variable domain is EAGVTQFPSHSVIEKGQTVTLRCDPISGHDNLYWYRRVMGKEIKFLLHFVKESKQDESGMPNNRFLAERTGGTYSTLKVQPAELEDSGVYFCASSQDMFRWSGGGEAFFGQGTRLTVV.

This clone was picked up one time. The CDR3 region has the DNA TGCGCCAGCAGTGTAGGCCAGGGTAATACTGAAGCTTTCTTT. Protein product: CASSVGQGNTEAFF. The rearrangement links TRBV10-1 to TRBJ1-1; D might be TRBD1 (5 bases). In germline, CDR1 is WNHNN, CDR2 SYGVQD (reference sequence). Trimming left V 4 bases short and J 5 bases short, with 14 bases between. This CDR3 is 14 amino acids long.

This chain joins TRBV7-9 and TRBJ1-1; 7 bases fit TRBD1. V lost 5 bases and J lost 1; bases outside the gene matches: 4. The CDR3 is 14 residues long. From germline, CDR1 is SEHNR and CDR2 FQNEAQ (reference sequence). CDR3 loop: CASSMGQQNTEAFF. The CDR3 nucleotides read TGTGCCAGCAGCATGGGACAGCAGAACACTGAAGCTTTCTTT.

The gene calls are TRBV27 and TRBJ1-4; D is undetermined. Trimming pared 5 bases from V and 6 bases from J, leaving 13 bases between. The length of the CDR3 is 14 residues. From germline, CDR1 is MNHEY and CDR2 SMNVEV (reference sequence). CDR3 loop: CASSNAGGHEKLFF. The CDR3 region has the DNA TGTGCCAGCAGTAACGCAGGAGGGCATGAAAAACTGTTTTTT.